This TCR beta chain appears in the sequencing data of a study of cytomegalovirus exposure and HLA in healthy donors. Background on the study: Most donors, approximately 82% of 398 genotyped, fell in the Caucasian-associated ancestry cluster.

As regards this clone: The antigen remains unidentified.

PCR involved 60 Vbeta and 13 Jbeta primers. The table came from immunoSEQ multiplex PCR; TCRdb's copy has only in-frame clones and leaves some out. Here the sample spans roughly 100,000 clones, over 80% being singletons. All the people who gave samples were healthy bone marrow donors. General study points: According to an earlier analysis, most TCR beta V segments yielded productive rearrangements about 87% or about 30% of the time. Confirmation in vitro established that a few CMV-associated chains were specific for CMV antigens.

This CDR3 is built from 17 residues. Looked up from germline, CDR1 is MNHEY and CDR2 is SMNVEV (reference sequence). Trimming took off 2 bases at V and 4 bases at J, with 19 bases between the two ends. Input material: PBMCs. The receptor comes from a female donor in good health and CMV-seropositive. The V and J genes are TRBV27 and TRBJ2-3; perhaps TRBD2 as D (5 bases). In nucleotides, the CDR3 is TGTGCCAGCAGTTTAAAGACGGGAAGGGCCCCACCAGATACGCAGTATTTT. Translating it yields CASSLKTGRAPPDTQYF.